This TCR beta chain was found in a study of blood T cell repertoires in COVID-19 (dated by TCRdb to about 2020). Background on the whole study: Samples covering the acute and convalescent phases of COVID-19 were provided by collaborators in the United States, Italy and Spain. The prospective study material was composed of cDNA or gDNA derived from T cells, B-cell-depleted T cells, or PBMCs. Subjects who had been exposed to COVID-19, were actively infected with it, or had recovered from it provided the deeply sampled blood TCRbeta repertoires that made up the dataset. The repertoires were released in a freely available public database intended as a resource for research on the immune response to SARS-CoV-2. The samples were drawn from the first 160 participants of the ongoing ImmuneRACE study and from 1,254 subjects provided by 6 global collaborators. Sample metadata almost always included a de-identified subject ID, COVID-19 status, age in years and sex. Where available, HLA class I and class II types were taken from metadata supplied by the sample provider and were not determined by assay-based typing.

Regarding this clone: Its antigen remains undetermined. Per-base qualities were not stored, and no clone one base away is much larger.

In the prospective study, participants were roughly 18 to 100 years old, resided in 20 to 30 geographic areas of the United States, and were enrolled through a virtual design. In the prospective study, cohorts were assigned on the basis of participant-reported clinical history obtained from a screening survey and a study questionnaire. For ImmuneRACE Cohort 3, a participant was defined as recovered based on two consecutive negative NP/OP PCR tests, clearance by a healthcare professional, or resolution of symptoms. Each participant in the prospective study had whole blood, serum and a nasopharyngeal or oropharyngeal swab collected by mobile phlebotomists. Prospective study participants could optionally give additional blood draws and questionnaires over a roughly 2-month period. Before DNA extraction, prospective study blood samples were shipped either frozen or at room temperature. What the research found in general, with its limitations: Clinical and demographic metadata were provided uncurated, with the amount varying by source and participant.

TCRbeta CDR3 regions were amplified from genomic DNA using the immunoSEQ Assay, a bias-controlled multiplex PCR. The published analysis was carried out like this. The number of nucleated cells in each sample was estimated from the amplification of reference gene primers within the assay. Sequence reads were collapsed and filtered to measure the absolute abundance of every unique TCRbeta CDR3 rearrangement. For each sample, productive Simpson clonality was calculated by taking the square root of Simpson's diversity index across productive rearrangements. TCRdb holds this immuneACCESS table with in-frame rearrangements only. Some clones are missing; in checked studies, unresolved V genes explain under half, and the rest has no known cause. That table furnishes V, J and clone size, whereas the DNA furnished D and trimming. Here the sample has around 300,000 clones; around 90% occur a single time. The ten most abundant clones make up 1% to 1.3% of the sample.

Sequenced sample: PBMCs or T cells enriched from blood (not recorded which). The clonotype comes from a woman in her twenties or thirties who had recovered from COVID-19.

The DNA sequence follows: TGCGCCAGCAGCTTGGGACAGAATGATTCACCCCTCCACTTT. This codes for CASSLGQNDSPLHF. The V and J segments used are TRBV5-1 and TRBJ1-6, with a weak D call of TRBD1 (5 bases match). CDR1 and CDR2 (SGHRS, YFSETQ) derive from the germline V gene. The CDR3 starts with the cysteine, ends with the phenylalanine, and has 14 residues. The CDR3 DNA has 42 bases and is translated from base 1. V is clipped by 0 bases and J by 8 bases, and the sequence between their germline boundaries is 9 bases long.